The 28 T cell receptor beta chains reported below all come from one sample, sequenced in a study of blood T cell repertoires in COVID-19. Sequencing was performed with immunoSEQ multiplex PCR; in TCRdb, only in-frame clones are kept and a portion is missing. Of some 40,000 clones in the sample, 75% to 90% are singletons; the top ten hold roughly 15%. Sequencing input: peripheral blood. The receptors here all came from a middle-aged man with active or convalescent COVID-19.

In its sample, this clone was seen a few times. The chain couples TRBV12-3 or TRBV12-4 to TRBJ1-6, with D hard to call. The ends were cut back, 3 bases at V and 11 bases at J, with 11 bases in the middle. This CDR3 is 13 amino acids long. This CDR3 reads CASSLRQNPPLHF. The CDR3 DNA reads TGTGCCAGCAGTTTGCGGCAAAATCCACCCCTCCACTTT.

CDR3 nucleotide sequence: TGTGCCAGCAGCGCCGGACAGGGCGGCAATTCACCCCTCCACTTT. This codes for CASSAGQGGNSPLHF. The J gene is TRBJ1-6, the V gene TRBV9; 8 bases map to TRBD1. This CDR3 contains 15 residues. J was trimmed by 7 bases and V by 3 bases; bases with no gene match: 6. Germline assignment: CDR1 SGDLS and CDR2 YYNGEE.

Here the CDR3 DNA reads TGTGCCAGCAGTGCCGGGTTAGAGACCCAGTACTTC. This encodes CASSAGLETQYF. The chain uses TRBV2 and TRBJ2-5; D gene ambiguous. The CDR3 spans 12 residues. Trimming took off 4 bases at V and 4 bases at J, with 7 bases between the two ends. The germline V gene has CDR1 SNHLY and CDR2 FYNNEI.

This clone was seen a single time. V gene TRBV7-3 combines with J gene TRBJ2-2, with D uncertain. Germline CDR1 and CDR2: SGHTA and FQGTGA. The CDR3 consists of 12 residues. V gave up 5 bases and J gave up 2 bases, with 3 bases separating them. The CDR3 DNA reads TGTGCCAGCAGCCCAAACACCGGGGAGCTGTTTTTT. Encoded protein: CASSPNTGELFF.

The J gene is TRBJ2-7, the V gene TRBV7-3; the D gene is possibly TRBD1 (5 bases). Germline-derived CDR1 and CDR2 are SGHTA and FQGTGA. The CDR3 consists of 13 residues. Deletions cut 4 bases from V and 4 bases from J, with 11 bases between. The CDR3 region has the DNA TGTGCCAGCAGCTCGGCTAGGGGATACGAGCAGTACTTC. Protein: CASSSARGYEQYF.

Written as DNA, the CDR3 is TGTGCCAGCAGCTGGGATTCGGACAGGGTCTACGAGCAGTACTTC. This translates into CASSWDSDRVYEQYF. The V and J genes are TRBV7-3 and TRBJ2-7, with 8 bases aligning to TRBD1. The CDR3 is 15 residues long. V dropped 4 bases and J dropped 3; count of bases not matched to a gene: 8. Germline V gene data show CDR1 as SGHTA and CDR2 as FQGTGA.

This CDR3 reads CASSQRLAGGLNEQFF. The CDR3 nucleotides read TGTGCCAGCAGCCAAAGACTAGCGGGGGGTTTAAATGAGCAGTTCTTC. This chain links TRBV14 with TRBJ2-1; 13 bases fit TRBD2. The length of the CDR3 is 16 residues. The germline CDR1 and CDR2 sequences are SGHDN and FVKESK. Trimming at V came to 2 bases and at J to 7 bases, leaving 5 bases not matched to a gene.

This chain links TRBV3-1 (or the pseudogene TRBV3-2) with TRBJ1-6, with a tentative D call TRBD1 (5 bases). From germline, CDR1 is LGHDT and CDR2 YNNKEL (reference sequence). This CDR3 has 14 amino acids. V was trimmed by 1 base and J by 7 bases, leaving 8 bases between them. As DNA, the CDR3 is TGTGCCAGCAGCCAAGGGAGGGGAAATTCACCCCTCCACTTT. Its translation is CASSQGRGNSPLHF.

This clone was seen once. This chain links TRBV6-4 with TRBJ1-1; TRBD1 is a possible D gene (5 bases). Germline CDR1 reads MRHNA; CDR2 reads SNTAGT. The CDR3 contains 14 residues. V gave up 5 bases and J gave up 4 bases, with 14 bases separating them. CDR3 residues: CASSSQGYGTEAFF. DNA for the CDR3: TGTGCCAGCAGTTCCCAGGGATATGGCACTGAAGCTTTCTTT.

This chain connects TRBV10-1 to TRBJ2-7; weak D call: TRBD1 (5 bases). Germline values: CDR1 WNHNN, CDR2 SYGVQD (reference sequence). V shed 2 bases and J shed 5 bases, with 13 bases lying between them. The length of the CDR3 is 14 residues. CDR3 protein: CASSERGRENEQYF. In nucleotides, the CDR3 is TGCGCCAGCAGTGAGCGAGGCAGGGAAAACGAGCAGTACTTC.

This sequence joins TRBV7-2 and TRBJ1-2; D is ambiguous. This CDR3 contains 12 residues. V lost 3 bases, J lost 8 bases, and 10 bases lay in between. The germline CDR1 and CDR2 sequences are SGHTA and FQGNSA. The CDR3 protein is CASSLSIRGYTF. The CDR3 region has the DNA TGTGCCAGCAGCTTGAGTATAAGAGGCTACACCTTC.

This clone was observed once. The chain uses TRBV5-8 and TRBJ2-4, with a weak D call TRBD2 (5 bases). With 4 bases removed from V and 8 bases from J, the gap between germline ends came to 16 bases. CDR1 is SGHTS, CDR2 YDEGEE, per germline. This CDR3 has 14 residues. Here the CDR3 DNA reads TGTGCCAGCAGCCCACTAGGGAGTAATCACATTCAGTACTTC. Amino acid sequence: CASSPLGSNHIQYF.

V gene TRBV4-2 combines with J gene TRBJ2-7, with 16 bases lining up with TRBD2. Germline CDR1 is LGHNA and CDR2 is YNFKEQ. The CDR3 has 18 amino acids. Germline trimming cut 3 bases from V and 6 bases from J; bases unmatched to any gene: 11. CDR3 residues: CASSQAAGTSGGASEQYF. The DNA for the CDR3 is TGTGCCAGCAGCCAGGCCGCCGGGACTAGCGGGGGGGCTTCCGAGCAGTACTTC.

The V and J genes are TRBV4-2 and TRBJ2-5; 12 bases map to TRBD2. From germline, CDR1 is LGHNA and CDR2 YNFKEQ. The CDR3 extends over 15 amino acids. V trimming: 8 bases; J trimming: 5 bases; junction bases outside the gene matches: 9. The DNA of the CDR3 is TGTGCCAGCGGCGGACTAGCGGGATCAAGGGAGACCCAGTACTTC. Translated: CASGGLAGSRETQYF.

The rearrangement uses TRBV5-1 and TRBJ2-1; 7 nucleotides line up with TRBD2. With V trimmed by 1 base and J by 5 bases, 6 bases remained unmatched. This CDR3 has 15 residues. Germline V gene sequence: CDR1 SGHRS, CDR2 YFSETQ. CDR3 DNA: TGCGCCAGCAGCTTGAGAGCGGGGCCTAACAATGAGCAGTTCTTC. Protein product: CASSLRAGPNNEQFF.

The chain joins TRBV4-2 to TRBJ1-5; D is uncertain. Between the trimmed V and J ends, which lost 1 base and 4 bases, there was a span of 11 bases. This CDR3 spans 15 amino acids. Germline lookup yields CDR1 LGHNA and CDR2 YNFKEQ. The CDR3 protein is CASSQVSQINQPQHF. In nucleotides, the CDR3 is TGTGCCAGCAGCCAAGTTTCCCAGATTAATCAGCCCCAGCATTTT.

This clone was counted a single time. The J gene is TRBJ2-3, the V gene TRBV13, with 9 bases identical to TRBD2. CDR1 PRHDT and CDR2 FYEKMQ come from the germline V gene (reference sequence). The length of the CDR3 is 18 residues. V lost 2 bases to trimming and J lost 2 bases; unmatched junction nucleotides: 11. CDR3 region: CASSLTLTSGLDTDTQYF. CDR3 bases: TGTGCCAGCAGCTTAACCTTGACTAGCGGACTAGACACAGATACGCAGTATTTT.

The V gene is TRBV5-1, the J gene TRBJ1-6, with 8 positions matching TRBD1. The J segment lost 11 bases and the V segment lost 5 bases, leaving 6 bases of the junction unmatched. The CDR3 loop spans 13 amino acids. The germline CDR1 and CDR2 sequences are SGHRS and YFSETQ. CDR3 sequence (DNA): TGCGCCAGCAGAGATGACAGGGGTGCACCCCTCCACTTT. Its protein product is CASRDDRGAPLHF.

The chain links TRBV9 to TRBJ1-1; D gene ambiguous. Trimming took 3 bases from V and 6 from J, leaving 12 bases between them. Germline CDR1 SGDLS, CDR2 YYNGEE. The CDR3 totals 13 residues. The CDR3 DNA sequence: TGTGCCAGCAGCGCGGAGGACTTATCTGAAGCTTTCTTT. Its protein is CASSAEDLSEAFF.

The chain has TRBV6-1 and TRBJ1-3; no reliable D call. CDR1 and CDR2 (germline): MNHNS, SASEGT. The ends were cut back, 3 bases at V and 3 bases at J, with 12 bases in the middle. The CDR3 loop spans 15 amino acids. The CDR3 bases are TGTGCCAGCAGTGATCATTTGAGGAGTGGAAACACCATATATTTT. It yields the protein CASSDHLRSGNTIYF.

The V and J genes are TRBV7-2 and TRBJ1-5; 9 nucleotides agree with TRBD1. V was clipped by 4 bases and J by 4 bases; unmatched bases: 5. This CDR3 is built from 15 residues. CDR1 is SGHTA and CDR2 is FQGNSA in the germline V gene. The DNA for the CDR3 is TGTGCCAGCAGCTCCGGGACAGGGCCGAATCAGCCCCAGCATTTT. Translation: CASSSGTGPNQPQHF.

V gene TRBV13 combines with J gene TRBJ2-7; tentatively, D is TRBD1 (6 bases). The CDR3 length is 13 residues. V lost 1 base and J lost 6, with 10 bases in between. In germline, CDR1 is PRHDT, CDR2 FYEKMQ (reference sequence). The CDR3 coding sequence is TGTGCCAGCAGCTTAGAACAGGGCCGCGAGCAGTACTTC. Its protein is CASSLEQGREQYF.

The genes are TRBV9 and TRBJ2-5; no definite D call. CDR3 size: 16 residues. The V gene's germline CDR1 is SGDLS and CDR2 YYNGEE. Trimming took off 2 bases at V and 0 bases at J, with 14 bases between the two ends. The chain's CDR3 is CASSVSPLANQETQYF. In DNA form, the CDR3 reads TGTGCCAGCAGCGTTTCCCCCTTAGCCAACCAAGAGACCCAGTACTTC.

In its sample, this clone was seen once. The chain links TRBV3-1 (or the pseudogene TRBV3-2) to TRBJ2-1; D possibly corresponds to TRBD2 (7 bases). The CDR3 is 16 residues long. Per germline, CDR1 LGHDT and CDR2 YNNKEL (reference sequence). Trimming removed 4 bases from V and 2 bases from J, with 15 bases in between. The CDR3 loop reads CASSLAVGGPYNEQFF. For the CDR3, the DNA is TGTGCCAGCAGCCTTGCCGTGGGGGGGCCCTACAATGAGCAGTTCTTC.

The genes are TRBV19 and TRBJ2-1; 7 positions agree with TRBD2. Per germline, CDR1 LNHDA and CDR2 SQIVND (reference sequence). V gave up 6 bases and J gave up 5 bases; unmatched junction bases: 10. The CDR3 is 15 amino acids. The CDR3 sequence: CASRPGGSVNNEQFF. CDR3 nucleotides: TGTGCCAGTAGACCCGGGGGGAGCGTGAACAATGAGCAGTTCTTC.

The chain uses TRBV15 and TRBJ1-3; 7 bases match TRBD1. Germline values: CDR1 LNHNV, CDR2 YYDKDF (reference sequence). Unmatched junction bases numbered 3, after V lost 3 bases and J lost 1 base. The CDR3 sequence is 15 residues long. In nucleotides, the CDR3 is TGTGCCACCAGCAGGGCGACAGGGTCTGGAAACACCATATATTTT. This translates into CATSRATGSGNTIYF.

The CDR3 DNA reads TGCGCCAGCAGCCAAGACGAGCGGGGCTATGGCTACACCTTC. It translates to CASSQDERGYGYTF. The chain is built from TRBV4-1 and TRBJ1-2; the D is unclear. Germline V gene sequence: CDR1 MGHRA, CDR2 YSYEKL. This CDR3 spans 14 amino acids. V dropped 0 bases and J dropped 4 bases, with 9 bases sitting between them.

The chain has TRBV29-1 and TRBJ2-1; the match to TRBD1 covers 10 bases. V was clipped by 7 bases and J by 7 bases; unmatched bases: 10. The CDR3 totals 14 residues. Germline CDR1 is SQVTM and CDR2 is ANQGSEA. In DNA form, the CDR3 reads TGCAGCGCCGTCCGGGACAGGGGAGCGAATGAGCAGTTCTTC. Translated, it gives CSAVRDRGANEQFF.